The 4 T cell receptor beta chains listed next were all sequenced from one sample in a study of blood T cell repertoires in COVID-19 (dated by TCRdb to the early 2020s). Receptor amplification or capture employed the immunoSEQ multiplex PCR assay. In its TCRdb copy, this immuneACCESS table keeps in-frame sequences only and misses some clones. Where compared with another copy, unresolved V genes explain less than half of these, and the others have no known cause. The sample contains tens of thousands of clones, around nine tenths of them found a single time. Clones ranked in the top ten supply approximately 4.8% of the sample. The sequenced sample consisted of peripheral blood. These TCRs come from a woman of 80 years or more with active COVID-19.

The chain employs TRBV6-1 and TRBJ1-3; TRBD1 might be the D (5 bases). Germline lookup yields CDR1 MNHNS and CDR2 SASEGT. The CDR3 spans 19 residues. V lost 3 bases, J lost 2 bases, and 23 bases lay in between. CDR3 residues: CASSEGKGRDSVAGNTIYF. The CDR3 DNA reads as TGTGCCAGCAGTGAGGGAAAGGGACGGGACTCCGTCGCTGGAAACACCATATATTTT.

This chain joins TRBV6-2 or TRBV6-3 and TRBJ2-3, with 7 bases lining up with TRBD2. Germline V lookup: CDR1 MNHEY, CDR2 SVGEGT. Trimming removed 2 bases from V and 6 bases from J; junction bases left unmatched: 8. CDR3 length: 15 amino acids. The CDR3 is CASSYHPGGGDTQYF. The DNA for the CDR3 is TGTGCCAGCAGTTACCATCCGGGAGGAGGGGATACGCAGTATTTT.

The V call is TRBV5-1, the J call TRBJ2-5; the D gene is possibly TRBD2 (5 bases). CDR1 and CDR2 from the germline V gene are SGHRS and YFSETQ. This CDR3 is built from 11 residues. The V end lost 6 bases, the J end lost 5 bases, and 8 bases lay between the germline ends. The CDR3 sequence: CASMSGETQYF. The CDR3 region has the DNA TGCGCCAGCATGTCGGGGGAGACCCAGTACTTC.

The rearrangement joins TRBV18 to TRBJ2-3, with D perhaps TRBD1 (5 bases). Germline loops: CDR1 KGHSH, CDR2 LQKENI. This CDR3 region has 15 residues. V shed 3 bases and J shed 9 bases, with 19 bases lying between them. CDR3 bases: TGTGCCAGCTCACCGACACAACCCCAGGGATCGACGCAGTATTTT. This sequence encodes CASSPTQPQGSTQYF.